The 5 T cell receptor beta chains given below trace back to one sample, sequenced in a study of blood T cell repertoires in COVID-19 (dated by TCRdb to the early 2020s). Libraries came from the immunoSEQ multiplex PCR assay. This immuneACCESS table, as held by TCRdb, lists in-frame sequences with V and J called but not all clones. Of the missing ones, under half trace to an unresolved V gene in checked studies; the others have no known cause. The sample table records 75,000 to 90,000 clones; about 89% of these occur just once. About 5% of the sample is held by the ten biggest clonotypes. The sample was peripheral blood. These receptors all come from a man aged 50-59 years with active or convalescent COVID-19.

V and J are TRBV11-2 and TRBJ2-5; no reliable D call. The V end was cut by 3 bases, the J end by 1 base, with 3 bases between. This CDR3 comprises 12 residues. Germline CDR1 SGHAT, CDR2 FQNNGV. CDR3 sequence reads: CASSFGQETQYF. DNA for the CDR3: TGTGCCAGCAGCTTCGGCCAAGAGACCCAGTACTTC.

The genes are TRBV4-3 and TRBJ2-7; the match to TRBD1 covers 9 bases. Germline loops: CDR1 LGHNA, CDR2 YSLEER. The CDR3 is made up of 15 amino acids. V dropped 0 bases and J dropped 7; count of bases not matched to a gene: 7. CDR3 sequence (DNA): TGCGCCAGCAGCCAAGATTGGCGACAGGGGGAAGAGCAGTACTTC. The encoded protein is CASSQDWRQGEEQYF.

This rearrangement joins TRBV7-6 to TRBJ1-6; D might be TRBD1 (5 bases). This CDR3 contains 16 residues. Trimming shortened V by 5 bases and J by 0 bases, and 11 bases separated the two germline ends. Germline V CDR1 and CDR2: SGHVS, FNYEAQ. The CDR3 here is CASSPGWSSYNSPLHF. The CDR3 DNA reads TGTGCCAGCAGCCCAGGGTGGAGCTCCTATAATTCACCCCTCCACTTT. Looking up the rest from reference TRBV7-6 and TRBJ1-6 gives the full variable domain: GAGVSQSPRYKVTKRGQDVALRCDPISGHVSLYWYRQALGQGPEFLTYFNYEAQQDKSGLPNDRFSAERPEGSISTLTIQRTEQRDSAMYRCASSPGWSSYNSPLHFGNGTRLTVT.

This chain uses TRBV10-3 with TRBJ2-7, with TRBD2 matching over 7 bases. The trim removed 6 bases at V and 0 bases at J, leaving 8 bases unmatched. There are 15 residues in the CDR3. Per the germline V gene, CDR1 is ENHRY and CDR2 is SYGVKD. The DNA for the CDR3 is TGTGCCATCAGCGAGCCGGGACTAAGCTCCTACGAGCAGTACTTC. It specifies CAISEPGLSSYEQYF.

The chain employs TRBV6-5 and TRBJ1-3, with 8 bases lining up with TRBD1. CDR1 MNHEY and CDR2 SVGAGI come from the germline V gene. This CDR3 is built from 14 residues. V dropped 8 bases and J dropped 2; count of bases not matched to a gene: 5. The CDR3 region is CASGSGGAGNTIYF. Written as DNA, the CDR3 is TGTGCCAGCGGATCAGGGGGCGCTGGAAACACCATATATTTT.